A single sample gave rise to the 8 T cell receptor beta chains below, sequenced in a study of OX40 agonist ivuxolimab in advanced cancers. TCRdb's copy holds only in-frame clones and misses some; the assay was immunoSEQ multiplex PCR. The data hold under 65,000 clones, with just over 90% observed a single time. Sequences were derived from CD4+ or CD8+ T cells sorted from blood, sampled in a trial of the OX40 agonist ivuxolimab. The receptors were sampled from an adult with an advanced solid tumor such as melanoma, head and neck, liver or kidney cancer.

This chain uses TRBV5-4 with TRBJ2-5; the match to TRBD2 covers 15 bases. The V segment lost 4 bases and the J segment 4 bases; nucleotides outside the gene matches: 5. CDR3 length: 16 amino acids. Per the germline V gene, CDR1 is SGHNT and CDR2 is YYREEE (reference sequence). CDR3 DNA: TGTGCCAGCAGCCCGGGACTAGCGGGAGGAGGAGAGACCCAGTACTTC. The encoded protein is CASSPGLAGGGETQYF.

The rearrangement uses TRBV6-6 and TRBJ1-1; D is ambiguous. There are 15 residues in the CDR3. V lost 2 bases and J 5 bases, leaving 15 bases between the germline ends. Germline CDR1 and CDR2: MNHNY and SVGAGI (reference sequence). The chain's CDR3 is CASSYVGYGRTEAFF. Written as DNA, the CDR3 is TGTGCCAGCAGTTACGTGGGTTATGGAAGGACTGAAGCTTTCTTT.

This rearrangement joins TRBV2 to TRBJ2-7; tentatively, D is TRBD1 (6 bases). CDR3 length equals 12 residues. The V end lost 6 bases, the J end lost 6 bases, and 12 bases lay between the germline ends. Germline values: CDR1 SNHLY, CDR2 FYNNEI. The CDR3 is CASSEGTSEQYF. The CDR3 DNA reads TGTGCCAGCAGCGAGGGGACAAGCGAGCAGTACTTC.

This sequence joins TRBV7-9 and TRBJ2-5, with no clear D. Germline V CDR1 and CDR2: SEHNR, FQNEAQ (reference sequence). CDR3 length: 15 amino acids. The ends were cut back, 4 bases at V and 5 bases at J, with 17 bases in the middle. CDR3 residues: CASSSAILLRETQYF. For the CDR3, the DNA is TGTGCCAGCAGCTCAGCCATCTTGTTGCGGGAGACCCAGTACTTC.

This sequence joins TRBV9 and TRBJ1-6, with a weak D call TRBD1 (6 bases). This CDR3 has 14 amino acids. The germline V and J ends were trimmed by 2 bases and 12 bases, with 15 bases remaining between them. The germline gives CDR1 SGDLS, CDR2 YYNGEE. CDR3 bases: TGTGCCAGCAGCGTGATTGGGGGCGGGGGACCCCTCCACTTT. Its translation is CASSVIGGGGPLHF.

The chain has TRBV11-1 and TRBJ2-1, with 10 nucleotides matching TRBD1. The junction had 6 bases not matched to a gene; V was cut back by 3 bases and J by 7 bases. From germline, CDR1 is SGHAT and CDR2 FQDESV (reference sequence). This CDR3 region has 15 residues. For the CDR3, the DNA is TGTGCCAGCAGCTTTCCGGGACAGGGGATAAATGAGCAGTTCTTC. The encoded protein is CASSFPGQGINEQFF.

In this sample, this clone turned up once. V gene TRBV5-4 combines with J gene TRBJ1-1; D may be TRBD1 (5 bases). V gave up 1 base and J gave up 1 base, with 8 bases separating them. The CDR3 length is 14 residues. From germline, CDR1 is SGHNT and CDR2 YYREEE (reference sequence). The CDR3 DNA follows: TGTGCCAGCAGCTTGATTGGGGGGAACACTGAAGCTTTCTTT. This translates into CASSLIGGNTEAFF.

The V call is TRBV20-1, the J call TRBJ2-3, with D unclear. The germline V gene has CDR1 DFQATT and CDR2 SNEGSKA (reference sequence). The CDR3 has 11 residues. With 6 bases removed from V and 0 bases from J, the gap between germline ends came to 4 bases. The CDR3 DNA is TGCAGTGCATTGAGCACAGATACGCAGTATTTT. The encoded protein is CSALSTDTQYF.